This T cell receptor (beta chain) was identified in a study of blood T cell repertoires in COVID-19. Study details: Researchers got acute and convalescent COVID-19 samples from the United States, Italy and Spain.

Followed over time, Seattle patients had been enrolled while infection was active. Per germline, CDR1 SGHRS and CDR2 YFSETQ. Trimming removed 5 bases from V and 4 bases from J; junction bases left unmatched: 7. The CDR3 covers 15 residues. TCRdb keeps only in-frame clones here, not all; method: immunoSEQ multiplex PCR. The table records 250,000 to 350,000 clones, approximately 90% of them present only once. The chain carries TRBV5-1 and TRBJ1-3; 9 bases are shared with TRBD1. What was sequenced was peripheral blood. The sequence derives from a woman aged 25 to 39 with COVID-19, enrolled during active disease. CDR3 protein: CASSLQGAQGNTIYF. DNA for the CDR3: TGCGCCAGCAGTTTACAGGGGGCGCAGGGAAACACCATATATTTT. Combining the CDR3 with reference TRBV5-1 and TRBJ1-3 gives the whole variable domain KAGVTQTPRYLIKTRGQQVTLSCSPISGHRSVSWYQQTPGQGLQFLFEYFSETQRNKGNFPGRFSGRQFSNSRSEMNVSTLELGDSALYLCASSLQGAQGNTIYFGEGSWLTVV.